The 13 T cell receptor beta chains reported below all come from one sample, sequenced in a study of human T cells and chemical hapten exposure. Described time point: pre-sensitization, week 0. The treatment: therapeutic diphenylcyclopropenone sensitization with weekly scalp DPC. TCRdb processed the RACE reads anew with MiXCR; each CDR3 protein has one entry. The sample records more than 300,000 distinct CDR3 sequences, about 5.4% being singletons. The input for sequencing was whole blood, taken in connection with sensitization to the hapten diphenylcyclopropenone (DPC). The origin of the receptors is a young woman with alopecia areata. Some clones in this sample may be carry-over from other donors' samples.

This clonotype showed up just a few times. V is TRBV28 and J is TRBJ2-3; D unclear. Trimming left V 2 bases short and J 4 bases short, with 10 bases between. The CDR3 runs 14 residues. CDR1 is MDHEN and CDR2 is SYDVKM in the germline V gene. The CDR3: CASSLPRNPDTQYF. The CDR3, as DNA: TGTGCCAGCAGTTTACCTAGGAACCCAGATACGCAGTATTTT. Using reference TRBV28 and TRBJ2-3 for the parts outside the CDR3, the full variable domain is DVKVTQSSRYLVKRTGEKVFLECVQDMDHENMFWYRQDPGLGLRLIYFSYDVKMKEKGDIPEGYSVSREKKERFSLILESASTNQTSMYLCASSLPRNPDTQYFGPGTRLTVL.

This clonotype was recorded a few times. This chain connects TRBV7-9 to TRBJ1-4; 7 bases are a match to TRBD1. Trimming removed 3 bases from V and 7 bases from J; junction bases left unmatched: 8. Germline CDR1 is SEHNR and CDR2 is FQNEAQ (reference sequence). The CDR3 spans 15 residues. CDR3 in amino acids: CASSFKGGVTEKLFF. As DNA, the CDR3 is TGTGCCAGCAGCTTCAAAGGGGGCGTTACTGAAAAACTGTTTTTT.

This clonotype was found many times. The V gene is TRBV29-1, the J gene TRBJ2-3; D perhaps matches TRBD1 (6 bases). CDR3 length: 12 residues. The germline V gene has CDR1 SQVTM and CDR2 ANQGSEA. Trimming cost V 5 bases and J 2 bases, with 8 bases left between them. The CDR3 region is CSVWTDTDTQYF. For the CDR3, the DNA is TGCAGCGTTTGGACAGACACAGATACGCAGTATTTT.

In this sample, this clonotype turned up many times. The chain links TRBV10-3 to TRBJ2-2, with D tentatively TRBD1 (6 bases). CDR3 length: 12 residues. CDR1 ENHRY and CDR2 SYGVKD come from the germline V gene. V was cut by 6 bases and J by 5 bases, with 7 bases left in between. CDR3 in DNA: TGTGCCATCAGGGACAGTACCGGGGAGCTGTTTTTT. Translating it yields CAIRDSTGELFF.

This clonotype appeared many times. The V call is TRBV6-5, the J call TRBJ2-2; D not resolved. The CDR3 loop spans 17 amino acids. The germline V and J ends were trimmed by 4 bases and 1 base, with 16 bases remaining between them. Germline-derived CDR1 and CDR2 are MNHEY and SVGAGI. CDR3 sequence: CASSLSGGSVNTGELFF. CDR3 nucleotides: TGTGCCAGCAGTTTGAGTGGTGGGTCAGTGAACACCGGGGAGCTGTTTTTT.

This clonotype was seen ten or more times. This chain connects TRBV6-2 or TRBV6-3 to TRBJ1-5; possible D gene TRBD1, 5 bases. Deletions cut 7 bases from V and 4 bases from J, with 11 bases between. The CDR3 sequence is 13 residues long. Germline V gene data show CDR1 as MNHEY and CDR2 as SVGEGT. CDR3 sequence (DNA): TGTGCCAGCAACCCAGACAGTAATCAGCCCCAGCATTTT. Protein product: CASNPDSNQPQHF.

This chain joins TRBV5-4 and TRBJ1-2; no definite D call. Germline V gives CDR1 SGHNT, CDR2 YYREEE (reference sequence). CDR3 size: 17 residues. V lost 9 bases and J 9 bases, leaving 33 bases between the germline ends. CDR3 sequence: CATSSTLTRPLPERYTF. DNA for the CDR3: TGTGCCACCTCTTCGACCCTGACCAGGCCTCTTCCCGAACGCTACACCTTC. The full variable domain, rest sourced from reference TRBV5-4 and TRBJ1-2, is ETGVTQSPTHLIKTRGQQVTLRCSSQSGHNTVSWYQQALGQGPQFIFQYYREEENGRGNFPPRFSGLQFPNYSSELNVNALELDDSALYLCATSSTLTRPLPERYTFGSGTRLTVV.

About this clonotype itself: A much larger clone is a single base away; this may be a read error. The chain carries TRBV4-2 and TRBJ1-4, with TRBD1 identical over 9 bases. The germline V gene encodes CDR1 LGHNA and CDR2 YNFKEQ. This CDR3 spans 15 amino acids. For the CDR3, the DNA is TGTGCCAGCGGCCAGGGGGACAGGGATAATGAAAAACTGTTTTTT. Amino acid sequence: CASGQGDRDNEKLFF.

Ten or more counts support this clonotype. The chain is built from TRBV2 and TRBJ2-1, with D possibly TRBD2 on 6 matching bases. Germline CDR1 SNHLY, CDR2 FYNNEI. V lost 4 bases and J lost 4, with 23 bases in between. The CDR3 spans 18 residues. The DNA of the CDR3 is TGTGCCAGCAGTGTTCTCTTGTTGGGGCTAGCGAATTACAATGAGCAGTTCTTC. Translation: CASSVLLLGLANYNEQFF.

The CDR3 DNA follows: TGTGCCAGCTCACCAATAGCAACGGGAACCGGGGAGCTGTTTTTT. It is translated as CASSPIATGTGELFF. The chain couples TRBV18 to TRBJ2-2, with a weak D call TRBD2 (5 bases). Germline CDR1 is KGHSH and CDR2 is LQKENI. The CDR3 totals 15 residues. Deletions cut 2 bases from V and 5 bases from J, with 12 bases between.

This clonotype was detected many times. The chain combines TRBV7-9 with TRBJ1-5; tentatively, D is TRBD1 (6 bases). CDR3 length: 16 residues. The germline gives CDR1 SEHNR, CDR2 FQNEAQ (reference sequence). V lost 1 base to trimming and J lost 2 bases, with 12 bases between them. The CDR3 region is CASSLGGGLGNQPQHF. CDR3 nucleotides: TGTGCCAGCAGCTTAGGGGGGGGCTTGGGCAATCAGCCCCAGCATTTT.

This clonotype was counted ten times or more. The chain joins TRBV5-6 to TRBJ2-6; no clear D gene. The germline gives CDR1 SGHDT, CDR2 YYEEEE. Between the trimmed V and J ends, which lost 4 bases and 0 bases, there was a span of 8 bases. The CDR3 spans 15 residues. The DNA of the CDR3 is TGTGCCAGCAGCCGGCCCGTCTCTGGGGCCAACGTCCTGACTTTC. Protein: CASSRPVSGANVLTF.

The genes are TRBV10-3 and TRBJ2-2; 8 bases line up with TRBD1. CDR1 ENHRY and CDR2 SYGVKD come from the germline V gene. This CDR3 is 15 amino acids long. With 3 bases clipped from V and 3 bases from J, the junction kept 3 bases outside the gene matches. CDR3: CAISDRGPDTGELFF. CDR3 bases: TGTGCCATCAGTGACAGGGGGCCGGACACCGGGGAGCTGTTTTTT.